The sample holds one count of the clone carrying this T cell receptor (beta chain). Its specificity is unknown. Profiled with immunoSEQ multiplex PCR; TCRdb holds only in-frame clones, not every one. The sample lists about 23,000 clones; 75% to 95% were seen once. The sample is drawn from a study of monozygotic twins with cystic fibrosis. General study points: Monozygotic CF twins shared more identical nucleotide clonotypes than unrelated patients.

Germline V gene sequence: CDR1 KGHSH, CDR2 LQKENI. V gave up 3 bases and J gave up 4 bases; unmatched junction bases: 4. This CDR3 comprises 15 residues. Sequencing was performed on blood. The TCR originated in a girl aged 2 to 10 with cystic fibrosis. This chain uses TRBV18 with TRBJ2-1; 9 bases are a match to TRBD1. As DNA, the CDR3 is TGTGCCAGCTCACCGCTGGGACAGGGTTACAATGAGCAGTTCTTC. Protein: CASSPLGQGYNEQFF.